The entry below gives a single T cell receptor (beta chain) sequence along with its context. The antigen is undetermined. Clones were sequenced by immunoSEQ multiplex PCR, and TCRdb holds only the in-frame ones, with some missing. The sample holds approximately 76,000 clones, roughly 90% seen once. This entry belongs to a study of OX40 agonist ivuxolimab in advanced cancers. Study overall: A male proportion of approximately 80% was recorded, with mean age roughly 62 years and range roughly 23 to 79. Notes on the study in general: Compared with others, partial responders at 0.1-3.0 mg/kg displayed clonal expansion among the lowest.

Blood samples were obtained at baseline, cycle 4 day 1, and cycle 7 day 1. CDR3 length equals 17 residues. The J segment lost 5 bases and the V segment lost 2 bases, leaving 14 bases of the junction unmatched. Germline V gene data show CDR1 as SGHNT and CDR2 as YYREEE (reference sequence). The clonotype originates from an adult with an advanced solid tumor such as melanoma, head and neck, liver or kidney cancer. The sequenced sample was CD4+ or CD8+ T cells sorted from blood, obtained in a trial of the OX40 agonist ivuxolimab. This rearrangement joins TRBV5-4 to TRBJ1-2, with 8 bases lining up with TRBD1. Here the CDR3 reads CASSFPPPTGGRYGYTF. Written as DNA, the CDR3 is TGTGCCAGCAGCTTTCCCCCCCCCACAGGGGGGAGATATGGCTACACCTTC.